The 24 T cell receptor beta chains given below trace back to one sample, sequenced in a study of T cells in Graves' hyperthyroidism and ophthalmopathy. Amplified TCR beta CDR3 regions derived from RNA transcripts. HTBI primers drove first-round RT-PCR of the TCR CDR3. In TCRdb, the multiplex PCR reads were re-called with MiXCR into one record per CDR3 protein. The repertoire includes roughly 240,000 distinct CDR3 sequences, roughly a quarter of them detected once, and 35% to 40% sits in the top ten. Source material: blood. The receptor set was obtained from a middle-aged woman with Graves' ophthalmopathy.

The chain carries TRBV5-1 and TRBJ2-7, with 7 bases matching TRBD1. CDR1 SGHRS and CDR2 YFSETQ come from the germline V gene. CDR3 length: 14 residues. The V gene end was trimmed by 4 bases and the J gene end by 2 bases; junction bases not matched to a gene: 6. CDR3 in amino acids: CASSPPTGTYEQYF. The CDR3 DNA is TGCGCCAGCAGCCCACCGACAGGGACCTACGAGCAGTACTTC.

There are many counts of this clonotype. The J gene is TRBJ2-5, the V gene TRBV18; 8 nucleotides agree with TRBD2. CDR1 and CDR2 (germline): KGHSH, LQKENI. The V and J ends lost 3 bases and 4 bases, in that order; junction bases with no gene match: 10. This CDR3 spans 16 amino acids. The CDR3 reads CASSPREAGVGETQYF. In DNA, the CDR3 is TGTGCCAGCTCACCTCGTGAAGCGGGAGTAGGAGAGACCCAGTACTTC.

This clonotype has at least ten counts. The V call is TRBV6-1, the J call TRBJ1-1, with D perhaps matching TRBD1 (5 bases). Germline CDR1 and CDR2: MNHNS and SASEGT. V was cut by 3 bases and J by 3 bases, with 11 bases left in between. The CDR3 is made up of 14 amino acids. The CDR3 coding sequence is TGTGCCAGCAGTGATCGGGGGACCTACACTGAAGCTTTCTTT. Amino acids: CASSDRGTYTEAFF.

This clonotype was seen repeatedly, ten times or more. The chain recombines TRBV5-1 with TRBJ2-2, with D possibly being TRBD2 (6 bases). The CDR3 spans 16 residues. Trimming removed 3 bases from V and 5 bases from J, with 17 bases in between. Per the germline V gene, CDR1 is SGHRS and CDR2 is YFSETQ. Here the CDR3 reads CASSSTSRDLTGELFF. For the CDR3, the DNA is TGCGCCAGCAGCTCAACTAGCAGGGATCTAACCGGGGAGCTGTTTTTT.

This rearrangement joins TRBV20-1 to TRBJ1-5; 8 positions agree with TRBD1. CDR1 is DFQATT and CDR2 is SNEGSKA in the germline V gene (reference sequence). V lost 4 bases to trimming and J lost 4 bases; unmatched junction nucleotides: 6. This CDR3 is built from 14 residues. CDR3 DNA: TGCAGTGCTACAAGCGGACAGGGAAATCAGCCCCAGCATTTT. This sequence encodes CSATSGQGNQPQHF.

This clonotype was observed at least ten times. The V gene is TRBV28, the J gene TRBJ1-6, with D tentatively TRBD1 (5 bases). Per germline, CDR1 MDHEN and CDR2 SYDVKM. This CDR3 spans 15 amino acids. V was trimmed by 8 bases and J by 7 bases, leaving 18 bases between them. The chain's CDR3 is CASRPQGIGNSPLHF. The CDR3 coding sequence is TGTGCCAGCCGTCCTCAGGGAATTGGCAATTCACCCCTCCACTTT.

The chain couples TRBV6-5 to TRBJ2-5, with 9 bases lining up with TRBD2. The V segment lost 0 bases and the J segment 2 bases; nucleotides outside the gene matches: 7. CDR3 length: 17 amino acids. CDR1 and CDR2 from the germline V gene are MNHEY and SVGAGI. CDR3 in amino acids: CASSYSTSGGIQETQYF. The CDR3 bases are TGTGCCAGCAGTTACTCGACCAGCGGGGGGATACAAGAGACCCAGTACTTC.

This clonotype has more than one count but fewer than ten. This chain joins TRBV5-1 and TRBJ2-2; tentatively, D is TRBD2 (6 bases). Per germline, CDR1 SGHRS and CDR2 YFSETQ. Trimming took 1 base from V and 5 from J, leaving 15 bases between them. This CDR3 region has 16 residues. The CDR3 loop reads CASSLRSSAGTGELFF. The CDR3 DNA is TGCGCCAGCAGCTTGCGTTCCTCCGCGGGGACCGGGGAGCTGTTTTTT.

This clonotype was seen ten or more times. This chain connects TRBV12-3 or TRBV12-4 to TRBJ2-5; 9 bases are a match to TRBD1. V lost 2 bases and J lost 4; bases outside the gene matches: 11. This CDR3 comprises 17 residues. This CDR3 is CASSLFGTGRAGETQYF. In nucleotides, the CDR3 is TGTGCCAGCAGTTTATTCGGGACAGGGAGGGCGGGAGAGACCCAGTACTTC.

The chain couples TRBV12-3 or TRBV12-4 to TRBJ1-1, with a possible D match to TRBD1 (6 bases). This CDR3 region has 13 residues. The V end was cut by 6 bases, the J end by 4 bases, with 12 bases between. Written as DNA, the CDR3 is TGTGCCAGCAGCTGGGACAAGGCCACTGAAGCTTTCTTT. Translated: CASSWDKATEAFF.

This clonotype was counted at least ten times. The V gene is TRBV2, the J gene TRBJ2-7; 8 bases are shared with TRBD1. CDR3 length: 12 residues. V shed 8 bases, J shed 4 bases, and the junction held 4 bases outside the gene matches. CDR1 and CDR2 from the germline V gene are SNHLY and FYNNEI. CDR3 residues: CASGDRTYEQYF. The CDR3 nucleotides read TGTGCCAGCGGGGACAGGACATACGAGCAGTACTTC.

Details on this clonotype: One junction end does not reproduce the germline sequence, and a read error may be involved. The chain is built from TRBV30 and TRBJ2-7; 8 bases fit TRBD1. Germline loops: CDR1 GTSNPN, CDR2 SVGIG (reference sequence). The CDR3 is made up of 14 amino acids. This chain's CDR3 is CALNRVRGLKEQSF. Written as DNA, the CDR3 is TGTGCTCTCAACCGGGTCAGGGGGCTAAAGGAGCAGTCCTTC.

This clonotype was detected ten times or more. The chain has TRBV3-1 and TRBJ2-2; possibly TRBD1 for D (6 bases). This CDR3 spans 16 amino acids. Trimming stripped 0 bases from V and 3 bases from J, with 11 bases between. The germline V gene encodes CDR1 LGHDT and CDR2 YNNKEL (reference sequence). For the CDR3, the DNA is TGTGCCAGCAGCCAAGAACGGGCAGGGGACACCGGGGAGCTGTTTTTT. Protein product: CASSQERAGDTGELFF. The full variable domain, rest sourced from reference TRBV3-1 and TRBJ2-2, is DTAVSQTPKYLVTQMGNDKSIKCEQNLGHDTMYWYKQDSKKFLKIMFSYNNKELIINETVPNRFSPKSPDKAHLNLHINSLELGDSAVYFCASSQERAGDTGELFFGEGSRLTVL.

For this clonotype: Germline is not matched at one junction end, which may reflect a read error. The chain links TRBV6-5 to TRBJ2-6; D might be TRBD1 or TRBD2, each matching 6 bases. CDR1 MNHEY and CDR2 SVGAGI come from the germline V gene. The CDR3 is 15 amino acids. CDR3 protein: CVSSFGGSGANVLTF. The CDR3, as DNA: TGTGTCAGCAGTTTCGGGGGCTCTGGGGCCAACGTCCTGACCTTC.

This clonotype was recorded many times. The CDR3 DNA sequence: TGTGCCAGCAGTTCACCCCTTAGCGGGATCTACACCGGGGAGCTGTTTTTT. Protein sequence: CASSSPLSGIYTGELFF. The chain links TRBV12-3 or TRBV12-4 to TRBJ2-2; 8 nucleotides align to TRBD2. The CDR3 is made up of 17 amino acids. V trimming: 4 bases; J trimming: 3 bases; junction bases outside the gene matches: 10.

The genes are TRBV20-1 and TRBJ1-1; D may be TRBD1 (6 bases). The CDR3 totals 16 residues. The ends were cut back, 5 bases at V and 4 bases at J, with 23 bases in the middle. The germline gives CDR1 DFQATT, CDR2 SNEGSKA (reference sequence). CDR3 in amino acids: CSAPRGRGGASTEAFF. CDR3 in DNA: TGCAGTGCTCCTAGAGGGCGGGGGGGCGCGAGCACTGAAGCTTTCTTT.

To note about this clonotype: The junction departs from germline at one end; a sequencing error may be responsible. The chain is built from TRBV29-1 and TRBJ1-1; D not resolved. Germline-derived CDR1 and CDR2 are SQVTM and ANQGSEA. The CDR3 length is 9 residues. In DNA form, the CDR3 reads TGCAGCGTTGAAGGGCACGCCACCTTT. Translating gives CSVEGHATF.

A remark on this clonotype: Germline is not matched at one junction end, which may reflect a read error. The chain uses TRBV6-2 or TRBV6-3 and TRBJ1-5, with D unclear. In germline, CDR1 is MNHEY, CDR2 SVGEGT. CDR3 length: 13 residues. The CDR3 bases are TGTACCAGCAGTTACGGGGAAGGTCAGCCCCAGCATTTT. Translation: CTSSYGEGQPQHF.

This clonotype was observed at least ten times. The V call is TRBV7-6, the J call TRBJ2-2, with D perhaps being TRBD1 or TRBD2 (5 bases each). Germline assignment: CDR1 SGHVS and CDR2 FNYEAQ. Trimming pared 3 bases from V and 4 bases from J, leaving 12 bases between. This CDR3 is 15 amino acids long. The CDR3 DNA follows: TGTGCCAGCAGCTTGGGGGTGACAGTCACCGGGGAGCTGTTTTTT. Translated, it gives CASSLGVTVTGELFF.

This clonotype occurred many times. The genes are TRBV5-5 and TRBJ2-5, with 15 bases identical to TRBD2. Germline CDR1 SGHKS, CDR2 YYEKEE (reference sequence). With V trimmed by 3 bases and J by 6 bases, 9 bases remained unmatched. This CDR3 is 17 amino acids long. In DNA form, the CDR3 reads TGTGCCAGCAGCTGGACTAGCGGGAGGGCCGGACGACAGACCCAGTACTTC. Translating it yields CASSWTSGRAGRQTQYF.

This clonotype has only a few counts. The genes are TRBV7-2 and TRBJ2-5; a possible D gene is TRBD2 (6 bases). V lost 4 bases to trimming and J lost 3 bases, with 12 bases between them. CDR3 length equals 14 residues. Germline V lookup: CDR1 SGHTA, CDR2 FQGNSA. This chain's CDR3 is CASSSWRREETQYF. The CDR3, as DNA: TGTGCCAGCAGCTCCTGGAGGAGGGAAGAGACCCAGTACTTC.

This clonotype came up many times. The chain is built from TRBV9 and TRBJ2-2; 9 bases line up with TRBD1. The CDR3 extends over 15 amino acids. V was pared by 3 bases and J by 5 bases, with 5 bases of the junction left unmatched. CDR1 and CDR2 (germline): SGDLS, YYNGEE. DNA for the CDR3: TGTGCCAGCAGCGGGACAGGGGAGATGACCGGGGAGCTGTTTTTT. Its protein is CASSGTGEMTGELFF.

The table lists this clonotype with many counts. The chain carries TRBV18 and TRBJ2-5; 11 bases line up with TRBD2. Germline CDR1 reads KGHSH; CDR2 reads LQKENI. V dropped 4 bases and J dropped 5; count of bases not matched to a gene: 6. This CDR3 comprises 15 residues. The CDR3 region is CASSLSGRAPETQYF. CDR3 in DNA: TGTGCCAGCTCACTTAGCGGGAGGGCCCCGGAGACCCAGTACTTC.

The rearrangement uses TRBV2 and TRBJ2-4; possibly TRBD1 or TRBD2 for D (6 bases each). Germline-derived CDR1 and CDR2 are SNHLY and FYNNEI. This CDR3 contains 15 residues. V shed 5 bases and J shed 6 bases, with 17 bases lying between them. DNA for the CDR3: TGTGCCAGCAGTTTAAGCTGGGGGGCGACAAACATTCAGTACTTC. It yields the protein CASSLSWGATNIQYF.